In its sample, the clone carrying this T cell receptor (beta chain) was seen many times. The target antigen is unknown. The data were taken from a study of T cells after yellow fever vaccination. Study overall: When fractions had low cell numbers, they were prepared with SMART-Seq v4 Ultra Low Input.

Germline V gene data show CDR1 as SQVTM and CDR2 as ANQGSEA. There are 18 residues in the CDR3. The V gene end was trimmed by 0 bases and the J gene end by 3 bases; junction bases not matched to a gene: 15. 5'RACE template switching produced TCR cDNA carrying a universal primer site and UMIs. MiXCR was run by TCRdb on the 5' RACE reads, yielding one entry per CDR3 protein. This table has a few hundred thousand distinct CDR3 sequences, roughly 7% appearing once. Broader study findings: Weaker overall was a secondary response that nonetheless peaked faster, on day 5 versus 15.

The sequence was obtained from a man between 18 and 35 years old who received the YFV17D yellow fever vaccine. This chain joins TRBV29-1 and TRBJ2-5; TRBD1 matches at 8 bases. The sequences come from PBMCs, collected about 49 days after the first yellow fever vaccination. The CDR3 region has the DNA TGCAGCGTTGAAGATCTCTTCGGTAGCGGACAGGGAAAAGAGACCCAGTACTTC. Protein product: CSVEDLFGSGQGKETQYF.